These 21 T cell receptor beta chains originate from one sample sequenced in a study of T-cell reconstitution after alpha-beta-depleted transplantation in children. For TCRbeta, the library was prepared with unique molecular identifiers. Each CDR3 protein gets one entry after TCRdb re-called the PCR reads with MiXCR. The sample shows a few hundred thousand distinct CDR3 sequences, roughly 14% of them seen only once. Sequencing used PBMCs, obtained from the stem cell graft. These TCRs come from a human donor who donated a stem cell graft to a child with Fanconi anemia.

This clonotype was observed at least ten times. This rearrangement joins TRBV12-3 or TRBV12-4 to TRBJ2-5; D not resolved. Deletions cut 1 base from V and 1 base from J, with 4 bases between. This CDR3 is 13 amino acids long. The CDR3 reads CASSLGVQETQYF. Written as DNA, the CDR3 is TGTGCCAGCAGTTTAGGGGTCCAAGAGACCCAGTACTTC.

This clonotype was seen more than once but under ten times. The V gene is TRBV14, the J gene TRBJ2-1; 9 nucleotides align to TRBD1. Germline V lookup: CDR1 SGHDN, CDR2 FVKESK. The CDR3 contains 15 residues. V lost 2 bases to trimming and J lost 7 bases; unmatched junction nucleotides: 6. In DNA, the CDR3 is TGTGCCAGCAGCCAATTGGGACAGGGTCAGAATGAGCAGTTCTTC. Translating it yields CASSQLGQGQNEQFF.

This chain links TRBV18 with TRBJ1-1; perhaps TRBD1 as D (6 bases). Germline CDR1 and CDR2: KGHSH and LQKENI. The V and J ends lost 3 bases and 0 bases respectively, with 20 bases between them. The length of the CDR3 is 18 residues. The CDR3 DNA reads TGTGCCAGCTCACCCCTGGGGGCAGGCATCACCTTGAACACTGAAGCTTTCTTT. It translates to CASSPLGAGITLNTEAFF.

The CDR3: CAWSASSYEQYF. CDR3 DNA sequence: TGTGCCTGGAGCGCCAGCTCCTACGAGCAGTACTTC. The V gene is TRBV30, the J gene TRBJ2-7; the D is unclear. Trimming took off 3 bases at V and 0 bases at J, with 6 bases between the two ends. The germline V gene has CDR1 GTSNPN and CDR2 SVGIG (reference sequence). CDR3 size: 12 residues.

This chain uses TRBV4-3 with TRBJ1-3; D remains unclear. This CDR3 contains 16 residues. With 4 bases removed from V and 0 bases from J, the gap between germline ends came to 13 bases. Germline-derived CDR1 and CDR2 are LGHNA and YSLEER. The CDR3 nucleotides are TGCGCCAGCAGCCTCTCCTCTGCCGGCTCTGGAAACACCATATATTTT. Translation gives CASSLSSAGSGNTIYF.

This chain links TRBV3-1 with TRBJ2-3; no clear D. The germline gives CDR1 LGHDT, CDR2 YNNKEL (reference sequence). This CDR3 spans 13 amino acids. V dropped 4 bases and J dropped 8 bases, with 13 bases sitting between them. This CDR3 is CASSLGRSGTQYF. The CDR3 DNA sequence: TGTGCCAGCAGCCTAGGACGGAGTGGTACGCAGTATTTT.

This clonotype appeared a few times. The chain combines TRBV5-5 with TRBJ1-4, with D tentatively TRBD1 (6 bases). The CDR3 runs 14 residues. Trimming stripped 4 bases from V and 4 bases from J, with 11 bases between. The germline V gene encodes CDR1 SGHKS and CDR2 YYEKEE (reference sequence). The CDR3 protein is CASSRTDYNEKLFF. The CDR3 region has the DNA TGTGCCAGCAGCCGGACAGACTATAATGAAAAACTGTTTTTT.

This clonotype was picked up a small number of times. The chain employs TRBV5-5 and TRBJ1-6; no clear D. CDR3 length: 14 residues. Trimming took 6 bases from V and 0 from J, leaving 7 bases between them. Per germline, CDR1 SGHKS and CDR2 YYEKEE (reference sequence). CDR3 nucleotides: TGTGCCAGCACGTCTAGCTCCTATAATTCACCCCTCCACTTT. This gives the protein CASTSSSYNSPLHF.

This clonotype turned up a few times. This chain connects TRBV7-2 to TRBJ1-1, with 8 nucleotides matching TRBD1. Germline V gene sequence: CDR1 SGHTA, CDR2 FQGNSA. J gave up 4 bases and V 4 bases, and 5 bases lay outside the gene matches. The CDR3 contains 14 residues. The CDR3 here is CASSSWTGSTEAFF. The CDR3 nucleotides are TGTGCCAGCAGCTCCTGGACAGGGAGCACTGAAGCTTTCTTT.

The CDR3 DNA reads TGTGCCAGCAGCTTACTGCGGGGGAACAATGAGCAGTTCTTC. Translation: CASSLLRGNNEQFF. V is TRBV7-2 and J is TRBJ2-1; 7 bases agree with TRBD2. This CDR3 comprises 14 residues. Germline V gene lookup returns CDR1 SGHTA and CDR2 FQGNSA. V lost 2 bases, J lost 5 bases, and 3 bases stayed unmatched.

The V call is TRBV20-1, the J call TRBJ2-4; 15 bases match TRBD2. Trimming took 7 bases from V and 2 from J; bases not matched to a gene: 6. The CDR3 has 16 residues. Germline V gene data show CDR1 as DFQATT and CDR2 as SNEGSKA (reference sequence). CDR3 in DNA: TGCAGTGTTGGACTAGCGGGGGGGCCAACCAAAAACATTCAGTACTTC. Amino acid sequence: CSVGLAGGPTKNIQYF.

This clonotype was counted ten times or more. This chain connects TRBV3-1 to TRBJ2-1; 7 nucleotides align to TRBD2. This CDR3 contains 17 residues. V dropped 4 bases and J dropped 5; count of bases not matched to a gene: 14. Germline V gene lookup returns CDR1 LGHDT and CDR2 YNNKEL (reference sequence). In DNA, the CDR3 is TGTGCCAGCAGCCCCTACCTAGATAGCGGGTCCAACAATGAGCAGTTCTTC. Protein product: CASSPYLDSGSNNEQFF.

The rearrangement joins TRBV12-3 or TRBV12-4 to TRBJ1-2; 7 bases match TRBD1. The V and J ends lost 8 bases and 6 bases, in that order; junction bases with no gene match: 6. CDR3 size: 12 residues. Here the CDR3 reads CASRRGLDGYTF. The CDR3 nucleotides read TGTGCCAGCCGGAGGGGGCTGGATGGCTACACCTTC.

This clonotype was counted only a few times. The chain links TRBV15 to TRBJ2-2; no clear D gene. Germline V gene lookup returns CDR1 LNHNV and CDR2 YYDKDF (reference sequence). The length of the CDR3 is 16 residues. V dropped 0 bases and J dropped 4 bases, with 12 bases sitting between them. In nucleotides, the CDR3 is TGTGCCACCAGCAGAGAAAAACATACGGCCACCGGGGAGCTGTTTTTT. Protein: CATSREKHTATGELFF.

This clonotype was counted many times. The J gene is TRBJ2-2, the V gene TRBV7-8; D perhaps matches TRBD1 (6 bases). The CDR3 sequence is 15 residues long. CDR1 SGHVS and CDR2 FQNEAQ come from the germline V gene. Trimming took 8 bases from V and 0 from J, leaving 13 bases between them. The chain's CDR3 is CASRDIYANTGELFF. In DNA, the CDR3 is TGTGCCAGCCGGGACATCTACGCGAACACCGGGGAGCTGTTTTTT.

This clonotype was observed at least ten times. The gene calls are TRBV28 and TRBJ1-5; D perhaps matches TRBD1 (6 bases). The germline V gene has CDR1 MDHEN and CDR2 SYDVKM. The germline V and J ends were trimmed by 4 bases and 0 bases, with 13 bases remaining between them. The CDR3 is 16 amino acids. The CDR3 sequence is CASSSATGNSNQPQHF. For the CDR3, the DNA is TGTGCCAGCAGTTCAGCGACAGGAAATAGCAATCAGCCCCAGCATTTT.

V and J are TRBV18 and TRBJ1-3; D not certain. CDR3 length: 15 amino acids. V lost 3 bases to trimming and J lost 0 bases, with 9 bases between them. The germline gives CDR1 KGHSH, CDR2 LQKENI. The CDR3 DNA reads TGTGCCAGCTCACCGAGTGGGCTCTCTGGAAACACCATATATTTT. Translation: CASSPSGLSGNTIYF.

This clonotype was found many times. This chain joins TRBV12-3 or TRBV12-4 and TRBJ1-5; a weak D match, TRBD1 (5 bases). The CDR3 runs 17 residues. V lost 4 bases and J 3 bases, leaving 19 bases between the germline ends. The CDR3 nucleotides are TGTGCCAGCAGTTCATACAAAAGGTCGGGGGACAATCAGCCCCAGCATTTT. Translated, it gives CASSSYKRSGDNQPQHF.

The rearrangement uses TRBV12-3 or TRBV12-4 and TRBJ1-5; D is possibly TRBD1 (5 bases). The CDR3 totals 15 residues. Trimming shortened V by 2 bases and J by 4 bases, and 12 bases separated the two germline ends. CDR3 protein: CASSLPGIGNQPQHF. The CDR3 DNA follows: TGTGCCAGCAGTTTACCAGGGATCGGGAATCAGCCCCAGCATTTT.

The V gene is TRBV5-1, the J gene TRBJ2-3; 11 positions match TRBD1. The CDR3 is 18 residues long. The V gene end was trimmed by 4 bases and the J gene end by 1 base; junction bases not matched to a gene: 11. Germline V CDR1 and CDR2: SGHRS, YFSETQ. The CDR3 loop reads CASSALGTGGFGTDTQYF. The CDR3 DNA is TGCGCCAGCAGCGCCCTAGGGACAGGGGGTTTCGGCACAGATACGCAGTATTTT. Using reference TRBV5-1 and TRBJ2-3 for the parts outside the CDR3, the full variable domain is KAGVTQTPRYLIKTRGQQVTLSCSPISGHRSVSWYQQTPGQGLQFLFEYFSETQRNKGNFPGRFSGRQFSNSRSEMNVSTLELGDSALYLCASSALGTGGFGTDTQYFGPGTRLTVL.

The genes are TRBV29-1 and TRBJ1-2; no definite D call. The germline gives CDR1 SQVTM, CDR2 ANQGSEA. CDR3 length: 14 amino acids. V shed 4 bases and J shed 2 bases, with 14 bases lying between them. CDR3 sequence: CSVGADTDNYGYTF. CDR3 sequence (DNA): TGCAGCGTTGGAGCGGATACGGACAACTATGGCTACACCTTC.